Below are 17 T cell receptor beta chains sequenced from a single sample in a study of T cell responses to AZD1222 COVID-19 vaccine. The method was immunoSEQ multiplex PCR; TCRdb's version includes in-frame clones alone and lacks a portion of them. The sample has under 95,000 clones; 88% are singletons. The material was peripheral blood, obtained 28 days after the second AZD1222 dose. These receptor sequences come from an adult who received the AZD1222 COVID-19 vaccine.

The rearrangement joins TRBV3-1 (or the pseudogene TRBV3-2) to TRBJ1-5, with TRBD1 matching 9 bases. The CDR3 covers 15 residues. Germline assignment: CDR1 LGHDT and CDR2 YNNKEL (reference sequence). V lost 5 bases, J lost 7 bases, and 9 bases stayed unmatched. Here the CDR3 DNA reads TGTGCCAGCAGCTTGGGACAGGGTCTCATCCAGCCCCAGCATTTT. This gives the protein CASSLGQGLIQPQHF.

The CDR3, as DNA: TGTGCCAGCAGTCCCCCCTACAATGAGCAGTTCTTC. Translated, it gives CASSPPYNEQFF. This chain uses TRBV27 with TRBJ2-1, with D unresolved. Germline V lookup: CDR1 MNHEY, CDR2 SMNVEV (reference sequence). V dropped 5 bases and J dropped 2 bases, with 4 bases sitting between them. The CDR3 runs 12 residues.

The CDR3 region is CASSEAWAGSGYEQYF. The CDR3 coding sequence is TGTGCCAGCAGTGAAGCCTGGGCGGGATCGGGCTACGAGCAGTACTTC. The genes are TRBV6-1 and TRBJ2-7; D perhaps matches TRBD2 (6 bases). CDR3 size: 16 residues. Germline CDR1 is MNHNS and CDR2 is SASEGT. V was cut by 0 bases and J by 3 bases, with 15 bases left in between.

The genes are TRBV6-2 or TRBV6-3 and TRBJ1-2, with a weak D call TRBD1 (5 bases). The CDR3 is made up of 16 amino acids. V was shortened by 0 bases and J by 2 bases, with 13 bases between the two germline ends. Germline V gives CDR1 MNHEY, CDR2 SVGEGT. CDR3 in amino acids: CASSYSKARDNYGYTF. CDR3 sequence (DNA): TGTGCCAGCAGTTACTCGAAGGCCCGGGACAACTATGGCTACACCTTC.

The gene calls are TRBV4-1 and TRBJ2-1; 8 bases align to TRBD1. Germline CDR1 MGHRA, CDR2 YSYEKL. V shed 1 base and J 7 bases; nucleotides not matched to a gene: 3. CDR3 length: 14 amino acids. The CDR3 sequence: CASSQVRTGNEQFF. The CDR3 DNA reads as TGCGCCAGCAGCCAAGTAAGGACAGGGAATGAGCAGTTCTTC.

In its sample, this clone was seen once. The chain has TRBV27 and TRBJ1-5; D possibly corresponds to TRBD1 (5 bases). V lost 3 bases to trimming and J lost 6 bases, with 18 bases between them. From germline, CDR1 is MNHEY and CDR2 SMNVEV (reference sequence). The CDR3 runs 16 residues. Written as DNA, the CDR3 is TGTGCCAGCAGTTTGGGAGGGGACCTGGGAGTTCAGCCCCAGCATTTT. Translating it yields CASSLGGDLGVQPQHF.

CDR3: CASSEALGQGRGTGELFF. As DNA, the CDR3 is TGTGCCAGCAGTGAAGCGCTGGGGCAGGGCCGGGGCACCGGGGAGCTGTTTTTT. This sequence joins TRBV2 and TRBJ2-2; D is perhaps TRBD1 or TRBD2 (5 bases each). Germline CDR1 is SNHLY and CDR2 is FYNNEI. Trimming left V 0 bases short and J 4 bases short, with 18 bases between. The CDR3 consists of 18 residues.

There are a few counts of this clone. This chain links TRBV5-1 with TRBJ1-1; 11 nucleotides match TRBD1. In germline, CDR1 is SGHRS, CDR2 YFSETQ. V lost 4 bases, J lost 5 bases, and 10 bases stayed unmatched. The CDR3 consists of 16 residues. CDR3 in amino acids: CASSIRTGTGGTEAFF. The CDR3 coding sequence is TGCGCCAGCAGCATACGTACCGGGACAGGGGGAACTGAAGCTTTCTTT.

The V call is TRBV4-1, the J call TRBJ1-5; TRBD1 agrees at 7 bases. Germline CDR1 MGHRA, CDR2 YSYEKL. V was clipped by 2 bases and J by 7 bases; unmatched bases: 8. CDR3 length equals 15 residues. The CDR3 nucleotides are TGCGCCAGCAGCCAATTACAGGGGAGGGGACAGCCCCAGCATTTT. Its translation: CASSQLQGRGQPQHF.

The chain couples TRBV7-2 to TRBJ2-7, with 8 bases lining up with TRBD1. The V gene's germline CDR1 is SGHTA and CDR2 FQGNSA. The CDR3 runs 13 residues. The junction had 0 bases not matched to a gene; V was cut back by 0 bases and J by 5 bases. The CDR3: CASSLADRDEQYF. The CDR3 region has the DNA TGTGCCAGCAGCTTAGCGGACAGGGACGAGCAGTACTTC.

This clone appeared a few times. The chain recombines TRBV19 with TRBJ1-2; D gene ambiguous. The CDR3 loop spans 14 amino acids. Deletions cut 7 bases from V and 2 bases from J, with 14 bases between. Germline-derived CDR1 and CDR2 are LNHDA and SQIVND (reference sequence). The CDR3 here is CASTPLGGNYGYTF. The CDR3 bases are TGTGCCAGTACCCCGCTGGGCGGGAACTATGGCTACACCTTC.

The rearrangement uses TRBV9 and TRBJ2-7; 9 bases map to TRBD2. J lost 6 bases, V lost 4 bases, and 8 bases had no gene match. The germline CDR1 and CDR2 sequences are SGDLS and YYNGEE. CDR3 size: 14 residues. CDR3 loop: CASSSREGRGEQYF. Written as DNA, the CDR3 is TGTGCCAGCAGCTCGCGGGAGGGCCGCGGCGAGCAGTACTTC. The entire variable domain, with the rest obtained from reference TRBV9 and TRBJ2-7, is as follows: DSGVTQTPKHLITATGQRVTLRCSPRSGDLSVYWYQQSLDQGLQFLIQYYNGEERAKGNILERFSAQQFPDLHSELNLSSLELGDSALYFCASSSREGRGEQYFGPGTRLTVT.

Concerning this clone: Mismatch with germline at one junction end may stem from a read error. The chain joins TRBV5-4 to TRBJ1-1; 8 bases are a match to TRBD1. Germline V lookup: CDR1 SGHNT, CDR2 YYREEE (reference sequence). The CDR3 extends over 13 amino acids. CDR3 protein: CASSGWDRLGGEF. The CDR3, as DNA: TGTGCCAGTTCTGGCTGGGACAGGTTGGGGGGCGAGTTT.

The V call is TRBV13, the J call TRBJ2-2, with D unclear. Trimming stripped 5 bases from V and 1 base from J, with 8 bases between. The CDR3 is made up of 14 amino acids. In germline, CDR1 is PRHDT, CDR2 FYEKMQ (reference sequence). CDR3 sequence reads: CASSIYRNTGELFF. The CDR3 DNA follows: TGTGCCAGCAGCATTTACAGGAACACCGGGGAGCTGTTTTTT. Looking up the rest from reference TRBV13 and TRBJ2-2 gives the full variable domain: AAGVIQSPRHLIKEKRETATLKCYPIPRHDTVYWYQQGPGQDPQFLISFYEKMQSDKGSIPDRFSAQQFSDYHSELNMSSLELGDSALYFCASSIYRNTGELFFGEGSRLTVL.

This clone was seen only a few times. DNA for the CDR3: TGCGCCAGCAGCCACAATACCCAGGGGAACACTGAAGCTTTCTTT. Translating it yields CASSHNTQGNTEAFF. The genes are TRBV5-1 and TRBJ1-1; tentatively, D is TRBD1 (5 bases). From germline, CDR1 is SGHRS and CDR2 YFSETQ. The CDR3 length is 15 residues. V was clipped by 4 bases and J by 1 base, with 14 bases between them.

The rearrangement links TRBV6-1 to TRBJ2-7, with TRBD2 identical over 8 bases. The CDR3 is 15 amino acids. V was pared by 3 bases and J by 1 base, with 5 bases of the junction left unmatched. Looked up from germline, CDR1 is MNHNS and CDR2 is SASEGT. CDR3 loop: CASSDPGLVSYEQYF. The CDR3 nucleotides are TGTGCCAGCAGTGACCCGGGACTAGTTTCCTACGAGCAGTACTTC.

The chain has TRBV13 and TRBJ1-4; 8 bases match TRBD1. Germline assignment: CDR1 PRHDT and CDR2 FYEKMQ (reference sequence). The CDR3 covers 17 residues. Trimming took 0 bases from V and 0 from J; bases not matched to a gene: 3. The CDR3 bases are TGTGCCAGCAGCTTAGGCAGGGGGCTTGCAACTAATGAAAAACTGTTTTTT. This encodes CASSLGRGLATNEKLFF. Using reference TRBV13 and TRBJ1-4 for the parts outside the CDR3, the full variable domain is AAGVIQSPRHLIKEKRETATLKCYPIPRHDTVYWYQQGPGQDPQFLISFYEKMQSDKGSIPDRFSAQQFSDYHSELNMSSLELGDSALYFCASSLGRGLATNEKLFFGSGTQLSVL.